The 23 T cell receptor beta chains in this list originate from one sample, sequenced in a study of T-cell memory formation after mild COVID-19. In TCRdb, the 5' RACE reads were re-called with MiXCR into one record per CDR3 protein. Of about 560,000 distinct CDR3 sequences listed, roughly 17% are singletons. The material sequenced was PBMCs or a T cell subset sorted from them (not recorded which). The receptor set was obtained from an adult woman who had mild COVID-19 (a few samples of this study predate the infection). Cell type and time point are not known.

This clonotype has just a few counts. The chain has TRBV5-1 and TRBJ2-2; tentative D call: TRBD1 (6 bases). Germline V lookup: CDR1 SGHRS, CDR2 YFSETQ. Trimming took off 3 bases at V and 2 bases at J, with 14 bases between the two ends. CDR3 length equals 16 residues. The CDR3 DNA follows: TGCGCCAGCAGCTCCCACGGACAGCCCAACACCGGGGAGCTGTTTTTT. Its protein is CASSSHGQPNTGELFF.

This sequence joins TRBV5-6 and TRBJ2-3, with TRBD1 identical over 10 bases. The CDR3 sequence is 15 residues long. V shed 0 bases and J 5 bases; nucleotides not matched to a gene: 3. CDR1 is SGHDT and CDR2 is YYEEEE in the germline V gene. CDR3 nucleotides: TGTGCCAGCAGCTTGGGACAGGGGGCCGGAGATACGCAGTATTTT. This encodes CASSLGQGAGDTQYF.

This clonotype has a handful of counts. The chain is built from TRBV20-1 and TRBJ2-7; weak D call: TRBD1 (6 bases). V dropped 1 base and J dropped 5 bases, with 15 bases sitting between them. The CDR3 extends over 14 amino acids. Germline CDR1 reads DFQATT; CDR2 reads SNEGSKA (reference sequence). CDR3 sequence: CSARGPQGLDEQYF. For the CDR3, the DNA is TGCAGTGCTAGAGGGCCCCAGGGGTTAGACGAGCAGTACTTC.

This CDR3 reads CSARDTQGVTGGREAFF. CDR3 nucleotides: TGCAGTGCTAGAGATACCCAAGGGGTGACAGGGGGACGTGAAGCTTTCTTT. The genes are TRBV20-1 and TRBJ1-1, with 9 bases matching TRBD1. In germline, CDR1 is DFQATT, CDR2 SNEGSKA (reference sequence). The CDR3 has 17 residues. Trimming at V came to 0 bases and at J to 7 bases, leaving 15 bases not matched to a gene.

In this sample, this clonotype turned up a few times. The rearrangement joins TRBV10-2 to TRBJ1-5; D perhaps matches TRBD1 (5 bases). CDR1 WSHSY and CDR2 SAAADI come from the germline V gene. V lost 7 bases, J lost 7 bases, and 17 bases lay in between. This CDR3 spans 14 amino acids. CDR3 region: CASTLPGLGQPQHF. The CDR3 DNA is TGCGCCAGCACCTTGCCAGGGTTAGGGCAGCCCCAGCATTTT.

The chain combines TRBV3-1 with TRBJ1-1; TRBD1 matches at 9 bases. The J segment lost 1 base and the V segment lost 5 bases, leaving 5 bases of the junction unmatched. Per the germline V gene, CDR1 is LGHDT and CDR2 is YNNKEL (reference sequence). This CDR3 spans 15 amino acids. The CDR3 nucleotides are TGTGCCAGCAGCTATCGACAGGGGGGGAACACTGAAGCTTTCTTT. Translation gives CASSYRQGGNTEAFF.

This clonotype appeared once. The chain employs TRBV5-6 and TRBJ2-5; the D is unclear. CDR1 and CDR2 from the germline V gene are SGHDT and YYEEEE. This CDR3 comprises 13 residues. V was clipped by 1 base and J by 2 bases, with 6 bases between them. The CDR3 reads CASSLLKQETQYF. The DNA of the CDR3 is TGTGCCAGCAGCTTGCTGAAGCAAGAGACCCAGTACTTC.

This rearrangement joins TRBV14 to TRBJ2-5; 8 bases align to TRBD2. The CDR3 has 15 residues. The V gene's germline CDR1 is SGHDN and CDR2 FVKESK. The V gene end was trimmed by 4 bases and the J gene end by 5 bases; junction bases not matched to a gene: 9. CDR3 sequence reads: CASSLLSGAQETQYF. For the CDR3, the DNA is TGTGCCAGCAGCCTTCTTAGCGGGGCCCAGGAGACCCAGTACTTC.

This clonotype was counted only a few times. The V gene is TRBV5-1, the J gene TRBJ2-3; maybe TRBD2 (6 bases). Trimming removed 4 bases from V and 0 bases from J, with 12 bases in between. Per the germline V gene, CDR1 is SGHRS and CDR2 is YFSETQ. The CDR3 covers 15 residues. CDR3 DNA: TGCGCCAGCAGCGTTGCTAGCGTCAGCACAGATACGCAGTATTTT. This gives the protein CASSVASVSTDTQYF.

The chain employs TRBV20-1 and TRBJ1-2, with D uncertain. Germline CDR1 is DFQATT and CDR2 is SNEGSKA (reference sequence). The CDR3 extends over 11 amino acids. Trimming took off 7 bases at V and 2 bases at J, with 8 bases between the two ends. CDR3 region: CSGVNNYGYTF. Here the CDR3 DNA reads TGCAGTGGGGTCAACAACTATGGCTACACCTTC.

The chain has TRBV5-4 and TRBJ2-2; D might be TRBD2 (5 bases). From germline, CDR1 is SGHNT and CDR2 YYREEE (reference sequence). This CDR3 is 15 amino acids long. The V end was cut by 1 base, the J end by 7 bases, with 14 bases between. The CDR3 spells CASSLLGRNVGELFF. DNA of the CDR3: TGTGCCAGCAGCTTGTTGGGGAGAAATGTCGGGGAGCTGTTTTTT.

The rearrangement joins TRBV24-1 to TRBJ2-5; D could derive from TRBD1 or TRBD2 (6 bases each). The CDR3 is 15 amino acids. V was clipped by 1 base and J by 5 bases, with 13 bases between them. The germline V gene has CDR1 KGHDR and CDR2 SFDVKD. CDR3 loop: CATSDFTGGGETQYF. The CDR3 DNA reads TGTGCCACCAGTGATTTTACCGGGGGCGGTGAGACCCAGTACTTC.

This clonotype was seen ten or more times. This chain joins TRBV27 and TRBJ1-1, with 8 bases identical to TRBD1. This CDR3 is built from 13 residues. Trimming removed 9 bases from V and 4 bases from J; junction bases left unmatched: 7. Germline V lookup: CDR1 MNHEY, CDR2 SMNVEV (reference sequence). The CDR3 sequence: CASRLTGGTEAFF. In DNA form, the CDR3 reads TGTGCCAGTCGATTAACAGGGGGCACTGAAGCTTTCTTT.

This clonotype has only a few counts. V and J are TRBV7-3 and TRBJ2-5; D uncertain. Germline V gene data show CDR1 as SGHTA and CDR2 as FQGTGA. The CDR3 loop spans 14 amino acids. V was shortened by 5 bases and J by 5 bases, with 15 bases between the two germline ends. Here the CDR3 DNA reads TGTGCCAGCAGCCCCGACCCGGTGATGGAGACCCAGTACTTC. Translating gives CASSPDPVMETQYF.

The rearrangement links TRBV9 to TRBJ2-2, with 15 nucleotides matching TRBD2. Trimming took 3 bases from V and 4 from J; bases not matched to a gene: 16. The CDR3 is made up of 21 amino acids. Germline values: CDR1 SGDLS, CDR2 YYNGEE. The chain's CDR3 is CASSEGLAGGRGPSGTGELFF. For the CDR3, the DNA is TGTGCCAGCAGCGAAGGACTAGCGGGGGGGCGGGGCCCTTCGGGCACCGGGGAGCTGTTTTTT. Supplemented by reference TRBV9 and TRBJ2-2, the full variable domain reads DSGVTQTPKHLITATGQRVTLRCSPRSGDLSVYWYQQSLDQGLQFLIQYYNGEERAKGNILERFSAQQFPDLHSELNLSSLELGDSALYFCASSEGLAGGRGPSGTGELFFGEGSRLTVL.

The V gene is TRBV6-2 or TRBV6-3, the J gene TRBJ2-7; 8 nucleotides line up with TRBD2. Per germline, CDR1 MNHEY and CDR2 SVGEGT. Unmatched junction bases numbered 5, after V lost 2 bases and J lost 2 bases. The CDR3 spans 15 residues. This CDR3 reads CASSYESGGPYEQYF. CDR3 in DNA: TGTGCCAGCAGTTACGAGAGCGGGGGACCCTACGAGCAGTACTTC.

V usage is TRBV7-9 and J usage is TRBJ2-7; D is possibly TRBD2 (6 bases). V lost 1 base to trimming and J lost 2 bases, with 15 bases between them. This CDR3 comprises 16 residues. The germline CDR1 and CDR2 sequences are SEHNR and FQNEAQ (reference sequence). CDR3: CASSLGFGEEAYEQYF. Here the CDR3 DNA reads TGTGCCAGCAGCTTAGGTTTCGGGGAGGAGGCCTACGAGCAGTACTTC.

There are a few counts of this clonotype. This chain uses TRBV7-9 with TRBJ2-1; TRBD2 aligns across 9 bases. This CDR3 comprises 18 residues. Germline loops: CDR1 SEHNR, CDR2 FQNEAQ (reference sequence). Trimming removed 3 bases from V and 4 bases from J; junction bases left unmatched: 13. CDR3 in amino acids: CASSFPTWASGVYNEQFF. In nucleotides, the CDR3 is TGTGCCAGCAGCTTTCCGACTTGGGCTAGCGGGGTATACAATGAGCAGTTCTTC.

A few counts support this clonotype. V and J are TRBV5-1 and TRBJ2-1, with TRBD2 identical over 9 bases. CDR1 is SGHRS, CDR2 YFSETQ, per germline. This CDR3 comprises 14 residues. The J segment lost 9 bases and the V segment lost 2 bases, leaving 6 bases of the junction unmatched. DNA for the CDR3: TGCGCCAGCAGCTTAGCGGGGGGAAGCAGTGAGCAGTTCTTC. This translates into CASSLAGGSSEQFF.

This chain uses TRBV6-2 or TRBV6-3 with TRBJ2-7; 9 bases are a match to TRBD2. With V trimmed by 7 bases and J by 0 bases, 7 bases remained unmatched. The CDR3 length is 15 residues. CDR1 and CDR2 from the germline V gene are MNHEY and SVGEGT. The CDR3 sequence: CASKVAGVNSYEQYF. The CDR3 nucleotides are TGTGCCAGCAAGGTAGCGGGAGTCAACTCCTACGAGCAGTACTTC.

This sequence joins TRBV4-3 and TRBJ2-3; D is perhaps TRBD2 (5 bases). Trimming took off 0 bases at V and 6 bases at J, with 13 bases between the two ends. The CDR3 spans 15 residues. CDR1 and CDR2 (germline): LGHNA, YSLEER. CDR3 region: CASSQDGRPGDTQYF. The DNA for the CDR3 is TGCGCCAGCAGCCAAGACGGCAGGCCGGGGGATACGCAGTATTTT.

The genes are TRBV6-2 or TRBV6-3 and TRBJ1-2; D uncertain. The germline V gene encodes CDR1 MNHEY and CDR2 SVGEGT. V was pared by 2 bases and J by 5 bases, with 9 bases between. CDR3 length equals 13 residues. CDR3 amino acids: CASSYPGGYGYTF. The DNA of the CDR3 is TGTGCCAGCAGTTACCCGGGCGGTTATGGCTACACCTTC.

This clonotype was seen a few times. The chain joins TRBV7-3 to TRBJ2-5, with D possibly TRBD2 on 6 matching bases. CDR1 is SGHTA, CDR2 FQGTGA, per germline. With 3 bases removed from V and 3 bases from J, the gap between germline ends came to 8 bases. The CDR3 is made up of 13 amino acids. In DNA form, the CDR3 reads TGTGCCAGCAGCTTGAGGAGGGAAGAGACCCAGTACTTC. Amino acids: CASSLRREETQYF.